This TCR beta chain was recorded in a study of cytomegalovirus exposure and HLA in healthy donors. This clone was detected only once. A multiplex PCR was run with 60 Vbeta primers and 13 Jbeta primers. TCRdb's table, derived via immunoSEQ multiplex PCR, lists solely in-frame clones and lacks some. The repertoire holds approximately 150,000 clones, with approximately 80% as singletons. Germline CDR1 is LGHNA and CDR2 is YSLEER. This CDR3 contains 15 residues. Trimming stripped 1 base from V and 5 bases from J, with 11 bases between. The chain carries TRBV4-3 and TRBJ2-2; no clear D. The specimen sequenced was PBMCs. The TCR sequence derives from a woman between 40 and 50 years old in good health and CMV-seropositive. CDR3 nucleotides: TGCGCCAGCAGCCAAGTCATTGAGGTTACCGGGGAGCTGTTTTTT. Residues: CASSQVIEVTGELFF.